The source of this T cell receptor (beta chain) is a study of T-cell reconstitution after alpha-beta-depleted transplantation in children. Unique molecular identifiers were used to barcode this TCRbeta library. TCRdb reprocessed the PCR reads via MiXCR and lists one record per CDR3 protein. Among 670,000 or so distinct CDR3 sequences listed, roughly 14% were seen once. This clonotype has a handful of counts. Its antigen is unknown. This CDR3 spans 13 amino acids. Trimming stripped 2 bases from V and 4 bases from J, with 12 bases between. Germline V gives CDR1 DFQATT, CDR2 SNEGSKA (reference sequence). Whole-study findings and limits: The study traced high day-60 TCRbeta diversity in some patients to surviving recipient T cells and thymic progenitors. By one year post-transplant, T-cell counts and diversity largely arose from T cells that were newly produced. There were reportedly several hundred expanded graft clones from which alpha-beta T cells came about two months after transplant.

The J gene is TRBJ2-7, the V gene TRBV20-1, with D unresolved. The sequencing used PBMCs, collected before TCRalphabeta/CD19-depleted stem cell transplant. This receptor was identified in a girl aged 2-9 years with congenital amegakaryocytic thrombocytopenia, due to receive a stem cell transplant. CDR3 bases: TGCAGTGCTAGATCACTGATTCCTTACGAGCAGTACTTC. Its translation is CSARSLIPYEQYF.